This passage covers 8 T cell receptor beta chains from one sample sequenced in a study of T cells in Graves' hyperthyroidism and ophthalmopathy. RNA transcripts were the template for amplifying TCR beta CDR3 regions. A set of HTBI primers served as the primers for a first-round RT-PCR of the TCR CDR3. TCRdb re-called the multiplex PCR reads with MiXCR, one entry per CDR3 protein. This sample yields hundreds of thousands of distinct CDR3 sequences, of which 12% to 15% are seen a single time; roughly 10% belongs to the top ten. Material for sequencing was blood. The origin of the receptors is a woman aged 18-29 years with Graves' hyperthyroidism.

This clonotype was seen many times. This chain connects TRBV28 to TRBJ2-5; 14 nucleotides agree with TRBD2. Germline V gene data show CDR1 as MDHEN and CDR2 as SYDVKM. V shed 3 bases, J shed 10 bases, and the junction held 10 bases outside the gene matches. This CDR3 is 16 amino acids long. The CDR3 nucleotides are TGTGCCAGCAGTTTCCGGCTCCGACTAGCGGGAGGGAACCAGTACTTC. Amino acids: CASSFRLRLAGGNQYF.

This clonotype showed up just a few times. This chain joins TRBV4-1 and TRBJ2-3; 7 positions agree with TRBD2. The CDR3 is 17 amino acids. After removal of 1 base from V and 0 bases from J, the junction contained 7 bases not matched to a gene. Germline CDR1 is MGHRA and CDR2 is YSYEKL. The CDR3 spells CASSQVNLAVSTDTQYF. The CDR3 DNA follows: TGCGCCAGCAGCCAAGTGAACCTAGCGGTTAGCACAGATACGCAGTATTTT.

This clonotype was seen at least ten times. V and J are TRBV29-1 and TRBJ2-7; the D gene is possibly TRBD1 (6 bases). The V gene lost 2 bases and the J gene lost 4 bases, with 9 bases spanning the gap. The CDR3 extends over 12 amino acids. Germline values: CDR1 SQVTM, CDR2 ANQGSEA. CDR3 DNA: TGCAGCGTTGAACTACAGGGTTACGAGCAGTACTTC. It yields the protein CSVELQGYEQYF.

The J gene is TRBJ1-1, the V gene TRBV4-1; a possible D gene is TRBD1 (5 bases). Trimming left V 0 bases short and J 1 base short, with 12 bases between. The germline V gene encodes CDR1 MGHRA and CDR2 YSYEKL. CDR3 size: 16 residues. The chain's CDR3 is CASSQDAGLPNTEAFF. CDR3 sequence (DNA): TGCGCCAGCAGCCAAGACGCAGGGTTACCGAACACTGAAGCTTTCTTT.

The V gene is TRBV12-3 or TRBV12-4, the J gene TRBJ2-5; TRBD2 is a possible D gene (7 bases). Trimming removed 3 bases at V and 7 bases at J, with 15 bases between. CDR3 size: 14 residues. CDR3 DNA: TGTGCCAGCAGTTTGGGGGGGCGAGTGGGGACCCAGTACTTC. This sequence encodes CASSLGGRVGTQYF.

This clonotype occurred many times. The J gene is TRBJ2-5, the V gene TRBV2, with 7 bases lining up with TRBD2. Trimming took 2 bases from V and 2 from J; bases not matched to a gene: 8. The CDR3 has 16 amino acids. In germline, CDR1 is SNHLY, CDR2 FYNNEI. CDR3 residues: CASSEWASGLQETQYF. CDR3 nucleotide sequence: TGTGCCAGCAGTGAATGGGCTAGCGGATTACAAGAGACCCAGTACTTC.

This clonotype was detected only a few times. The chain carries TRBV13 and TRBJ1-2; D gene uncertain. With 2 bases removed from V and 2 bases from J, the gap between germline ends came to 9 bases. CDR1 is PRHDT and CDR2 is FYEKMQ in the germline V gene (reference sequence). The CDR3 is 14 amino acids. The CDR3 DNA reads TGTGCCAGCAGCTTACGGGAGATCAACTATGGCTACACCTTC. It translates to CASSLREINYGYTF.

This clonotype was seen repeatedly, ten times or more. The chain employs TRBV6-2 or TRBV6-3 and TRBJ1-5; unclear D gene. In germline, CDR1 is MNHEY, CDR2 SVGEGT. Trimming removed 5 bases from V and 3 bases from J, with 14 bases in between. The CDR3 extends over 15 amino acids. The CDR3 region is CASSGIGRFNQPQHF. Written as DNA, the CDR3 is TGTGCCAGCAGTGGTATAGGGCGCTTCAATCAGCCCCAGCATTTT.